This T cell receptor beta chain was recovered during a study of blood T cells in healthy people across ages. Study-level findings and limits: More naive CD4+ cells and higher diversity marked long-lived donors relative to aged donors.

The trim removed 7 bases at V and 0 bases at J, leaving 6 bases unmatched. CDR1 is SGHVS and CDR2 is FQNEAQ in the germline V gene. The CDR3 runs to 15 residues. With a J-beta primer mix and a sample-barcoded 5' primer, a second PCR ran roughly 7 to 11 cycles. MiXCR, applied by TCRdb to the 5' RACE reads, yields one record per CDR3 protein. The sample records 600,000 to 850,000 distinct CDR3 sequences, roughly 43% being singletons. This clonotype turned up a few times. Its target is not known. Ten milliliters of peripheral blood were drawn from each donor into EDTA-treated tubes. The TCR originated in a woman aged 55-70 years in good health. The chain recombines TRBV7-8 with TRBJ2-1; 7 bases line up with TRBD2. Source material: blood. The CDR3 loop reads CASKMGGGSYNEQFF. The CDR3 DNA is TGTGCCAGCAAAATGGGGGGGGGCTCCTACAATGAGCAGTTCTTC. The full variable domain, completed using reference TRBV7-8 and TRBJ2-1, is GAGVSQSPRYKVAKRGQDVALRCDPISGHVSLFWYQQALGQGPEFLTYFQNEAQLDKSGLPSDRFFAERPEGSVSTLKIQRTQQEDSAVYLCASKMGGGSYNEQFFGPGTRLTVL.